A selection of T cell receptor beta chains follows, all from one sample in a study of blood T cell repertoires in COVID-19. The repertoire was sequenced with immunoSEQ multiplex PCR; TCRdb's copy has only in-frame clones and lacks some. The sample lists under 450,000 clones, approximately 87% occurring once. The source material was PBMCs or T cells enriched from blood (not recorded which). The receptor set was obtained from a man aged 25 to 40 who had recovered from COVID-19. Each CDR3 is given without its conserved first and last residue.

CDR3 protein: ASSQSYWAAPSYEQY
J gene: TRBJ2-7
V gene: TRBV14

CDR3 protein: ASSASDRAYEQY
J gene: TRBJ2-7
V gene: TRBV9

CDR3 protein: ASSLRTSGGSETQY
J gene: TRBJ2-5
V gene: TRBV3-1/TRBV3-2

CDR3 protein: ASSSGRLLNGYT
J gene: TRBJ1-2
V gene: TRBV7-9

CDR3 protein: ASSVSGGSNQPQH
J gene: TRBJ1-5
V gene: TRBV2

CDR3 protein: ASSRETGQGPGNTIY
J gene: TRBJ1-3
V gene: TRBV5-6

CDR3 protein: ASKDRGDQPQH
J gene: TRBJ1-5
V gene: TRBV6-5

CDR3 protein: ASSGASGDYNEQF
J gene: TRBJ2-1
V gene: TRBV19

CDR3 protein: ASSVGASGRADTQY
J gene: TRBJ2-3
V gene: TRBV9

CDR3 protein: ASSLGSQINIQY
J gene: TRBJ2-4
V gene: TRBV7-2

CDR3 protein: ASSFGLDIGAF
J gene: TRBJ1-1
V gene: TRBV12-3/TRBV12-4

CDR3 protein: AIRDFRERDTQY
J gene: TRBJ2-3
V gene: TRBV2

CDR3 protein: ASSRALAGDGTDTQY
J gene: TRBJ2-3
V gene: TRBV7-6

CDR3 protein: ASRQGFGYT
J gene: TRBJ1-2
V gene: TRBV12-3/TRBV12-4

CDR3 protein: AWSTGQGPHGYT
J gene: TRBJ1-2
V gene: TRBV30

CDR3 protein: ASTGRSGVSEAF
J gene: TRBJ1-1
V gene: TRBV27

CDR3 protein: SASGEGGRSSYNSPLH
J gene: TRBJ1-6
V gene: TRBV20-1

CDR3 protein: ASYKDFVPLYGYT
J gene: TRBJ1-2
V gene: TRBV6-6

CDR3 protein: ASSRGTGENGYT
J gene: TRBJ1-2
V gene: TRBV5-4

CDR3 protein: ASSLVLAANEQF
J gene: TRBJ2-1
V gene: TRBV5-6

CDR3 protein: ASSQYRTGDTDTQY
J gene: TRBJ2-3
V gene: TRBV23-1

CDR3 protein: ASTWMGASYNEQF
J gene: TRBJ2-1
V gene: TRBV5-8

CDR3 protein: ASSLGDRGAQDTQY
J gene: TRBJ2-3
V gene: TRBV7-9

CDR3 protein: ASRATEGQGYGYT
J gene: TRBJ1-2
V gene: TRBV6-5

CDR3 protein: ASSQDFSGVPYNEQF
J gene: TRBJ2-1
V gene: TRBV14

CDR3 protein: ASRWGLAAYNEQF
J gene: TRBJ2-1
V gene: TRBV2

CDR3 protein: ASNLQGNTEAF
J gene: TRBJ1-1
V gene: TRBV6-5

CDR3 protein: ASSQIGSWDEQF
J gene: TRBJ2-1
V gene: TRBV3-1/TRBV3-2

CDR3 protein: ASSLLAGFNEQF
J gene: TRBJ2-1
V gene: TRBV5-6

CDR3 protein: ASGLRTGELF
J gene: TRBJ2-2
V gene: TRBV6-6

CDR3 protein: ASSEATRDRRKY
J gene: TRBJ2-3
V gene: TRBV10-1

CDR3 protein: ASRAGFGTEAF
J gene: TRBJ1-1
V gene: TRBV7-3

CDR3 protein: ASSLSGQGDNTEAF
J gene: TRBJ1-1
V gene: TRBV27